Listed here are 32 T cell receptor beta chains from one sample, sequenced in a study of persistence of HIV-infected CD4 T cells. Stimulation used about 9.2 ug/mL lysate from CMV-infected fibroblasts. Sorted nonresponding memory CD4+ T cells were CD40L-negative, CD69-negative, CD45RO-high. Sequencing used immunoSEQ version 4 in survey mode. Profiled with immunoSEQ multiplex PCR; TCRdb holds only in-frame clones, not every one. The table lists fewer than 40,000 clones, roughly 82% of them singletons, with about 6% in the top ten. The antigens for these receptors are not known. Sequencing used CD4+ T cells sorted from PBMCs after approximately 19-hour stimulation, obtained from a patient who received antiretroviral therapy. Source of these receptors: an adult woman with HIV who was CMV-seropositive.

This clone is a singleton in its sample. This chain uses TRBV28 with TRBJ2-5; 8 bases are a match to TRBD1. The CDR3 is 15 residues long. The germline V gene encodes CDR1 MDHEN and CDR2 SYDVKM. V lost 3 bases, J lost 1 base, and 4 bases stayed unmatched. CDR3 loop: CASSLLGQGQETQYF. The CDR3 DNA reads TGTGCCAGCAGTTTGCTCGGACAGGGCCAAGAGACCCAGTACTTC.

The sample holds a few counts of this clone. This sequence joins TRBV7-2 and TRBJ1-4; D is unclear. The CDR3 loop spans 13 amino acids. V dropped 5 bases and J dropped 4 bases, with 8 bases sitting between them. Germline V lookup: CDR1 SGHTA, CDR2 FQGNSA. CDR3 in amino acids: CASSVRGNEKLFF. In DNA, the CDR3 is TGTGCCAGCAGCGTCCGGGGTAATGAAAAACTGTTTTTT.

The gene calls are TRBV7-2 and TRBJ1-1; a possible D gene is TRBD1 (5 bases). The CDR3 is 14 amino acids. Trimming pared 4 bases from V and 5 bases from J, leaving 14 bases between. The germline CDR1 and CDR2 sequences are SGHTA and FQGNSA. This chain's CDR3 is CASSSSGRFTEAFF. DNA of the CDR3: TGTGCCAGCAGCTCCTCGGGGCGCTTTACTGAAGCTTTCTTT. The entire variable domain, with the rest obtained from reference TRBV7-2 and TRBJ1-1, is as follows: GAGVSQSPSNKVTEKGKDVELRCDPISGHTALYWYRQSLGQGLEFLIYFQGNSAPDKSGLPSDRFSAERTGGSVSTLTIQRTQQEDSAVYLCASSSSGRFTEAFFGQGTRLTVV.

The chain is built from TRBV19 and TRBJ1-2; D perhaps matches TRBD1 (5 bases). There are 12 residues in the CDR3. Germline-derived CDR1 and CDR2 are LNHDA and SQIVND (reference sequence). Trimming removed 5 bases at V and 8 bases at J, with 12 bases between. The CDR3 region is CASSSWDEGYTF. The CDR3 coding sequence is TGTGCCAGTAGTTCCTGGGACGAGGGCTACACCTTC.

The V and J genes are TRBV19 and TRBJ1-1, with D perhaps matching TRBD1 (5 bases). This CDR3 is built from 13 residues. The V gene's germline CDR1 is LNHDA and CDR2 SQIVND (reference sequence). Between the trimmed V and J ends, which lost 5 bases and 2 bases, there was a span of 9 bases. Written as DNA, the CDR3 is TGTGCCAGTAGTTCAGGGTTCAACACTGAAGCTTTCTTT. The encoded protein is CASSSGFNTEAFF.

The chain is built from TRBV9 and TRBJ1-1, with D uncertain. The V gene lost 3 bases and the J gene lost 7 bases, with 13 bases spanning the gap. The CDR3 is 13 residues long. CDR1 is SGDLS and CDR2 is YYNGEE in the germline V gene. This chain's CDR3 is CASSAQRLDEAFF. The CDR3 DNA sequence: TGTGCCAGCAGCGCCCAACGGTTAGATGAAGCTTTCTTT.

This chain connects TRBV29-1 to TRBJ2-7; 8 bases agree with TRBD1. This CDR3 has 12 residues. Per germline, CDR1 SQVTM and CDR2 ANQGSEA. Unmatched junction bases numbered 8, after V lost 6 bases and J lost 7 bases. The CDR3 reads CSVTDREPEQYF. In nucleotides, the CDR3 is TGCAGCGTGACGGACAGGGAGCCGGAGCAGTACTTC.

CDR3 loop: CASSVTQGALGTFF. CDR3 coding DNA: TGTGCCAGCAGCGTCACACAGGGCGCGCTTGGGACTTTCTTT. The chain combines TRBV7-9 with TRBJ1-1; D might be TRBD1 (6 bases). Per germline, CDR1 SEHNR and CDR2 FQNEAQ (reference sequence). The CDR3 totals 14 residues. V gave up 5 bases and J gave up 12 bases, with 22 bases separating them.

The V and J genes are TRBV18 and TRBJ1-2; 11 positions match TRBD1. CDR1 is KGHSH, CDR2 LQKENI, per germline. V lost 1 base and J lost 7; bases outside the gene matches: 11. This CDR3 comprises 17 residues. DNA of the CDR3: TGTGCCAGCTCACCACTCCGGGACAGGGGGTTATCTGGTGGCTACACCTTC. It specifies CASSPLRDRGLSGGYTF.

This chain connects TRBV28 to TRBJ1-5, with D possibly TRBD1 on 5 matching bases. Germline V gene sequence: CDR1 MDHEN, CDR2 SYDVKM. V lost 5 bases and J 5 bases, leaving 13 bases between the germline ends. The CDR3 has 14 residues. The CDR3 DNA reads as TGTGCCAGCAGTGATCAGGGAGGGGATCAGCCCCAGCATTTT. Translated, it gives CASSDQGGDQPQHF. Full variable domain (rest looked up from reference TRBV28 and TRBJ1-5): DVKVTQSSRYLVKRTGEKVFLECVQDMDHENMFWYRQDPGLGLRLIYFSYDVKMKEKGDIPEGYSVSREKKERFSLILESASTNQTSMYLCASSDQGGDQPQHFGDGTRLSIL.

The rearrangement links TRBV18 to TRBJ2-5; TRBD1 aligns across 8 bases. Trimming removed 3 bases from V and 1 base from J; junction bases left unmatched: 4. Germline V gene lookup returns CDR1 KGHSH and CDR2 LQKENI. The CDR3 sequence is 15 residues long. CDR3 region: CASSPLTGGQETQYF. CDR3 coding DNA: TGTGCCAGCTCACCTCTAACAGGGGGCCAAGAGACCCAGTACTTC.

This sequence joins TRBV5-1 and TRBJ2-2, with TRBD2 as a possible D gene (5 bases). The CDR3 has 14 amino acids. CDR1 SGHRS and CDR2 YFSETQ come from the germline V gene. Trimming removed 5 bases at V and 6 bases at J, with 14 bases between. In nucleotides, the CDR3 is TGCGCCAGCAGTGAGTGGAGGCCCCCCGGGGAGCTGTTTTTT. Translated: CASSEWRPPGELFF.

V and J are TRBV7-2 and TRBJ1-1; D gene uncertain. The CDR3 length is 15 residues. The V gene's germline CDR1 is SGHTA and CDR2 FQGNSA. V was shortened by 7 bases and J by 1 base, with 16 bases between the two germline ends. CDR3 coding DNA: TGTGCCAGCACCCCTCGGAACCGCCGGAACACTGAAGCTTTCTTT. Residues: CASTPRNRRNTEAFF.

This chain joins TRBV28 and TRBJ2-1; 12 bases align to TRBD2. Germline CDR1 MDHEN, CDR2 SYDVKM. The CDR3 extends over 17 amino acids. J lost 3 bases, V lost 6 bases, and 9 bases had no gene match. In nucleotides, the CDR3 is TGTGCCAGCAGCCGCACATCGGGACTAGCGGGCTACAATGAGCAGTTCTTC. It translates to CASSRTSGLAGYNEQFF.

The chain joins TRBV12-3 or TRBV12-4 to TRBJ1-3; D gene ambiguous. The CDR3 consists of 13 residues. The ends were cut back, 6 bases at V and 0 bases at J, with 6 bases in the middle. The CDR3 DNA is TGTGCCAGCAGCCCGAACTCTGGAAACACCATATATTTT. This encodes CASSPNSGNTIYF.

V is TRBV7-9 and J is TRBJ2-2, with D possibly matching TRBD2 (6 bases). The CDR3 has 14 residues. Trimming pared 6 bases from V and 8 bases from J, leaving 16 bases between. Looked up from germline, CDR1 is SEHNR and CDR2 is FQNEAQ (reference sequence). In DNA form, the CDR3 reads TGTGCCAGCAGGCGGGACCGCGTAGTGGGGGAGCTGTTTTTT. This translates into CASRRDRVVGELFF.

The V gene is TRBV7-9, the J gene TRBJ1-1, with 7 bases identical to TRBD1. Trimming cost V 6 bases and J 7 bases; bases outside gene matches: 5. Germline V lookup: CDR1 SEHNR, CDR2 FQNEAQ (reference sequence). This CDR3 has 12 residues. The CDR3 DNA sequence: TGTGCCAGCAGTTTACAGGGGATTGAAGCTTTCTTT. Translated, it gives CASSLQGIEAFF.

This clone was seen once. This chain uses TRBV27 with TRBJ1-6; D not certain. The CDR3 contains 13 residues. The V end lost 1 base, the J end lost 10 bases, and 8 bases lay between the germline ends. CDR1 is MNHEY, CDR2 SMNVEV, per germline (reference sequence). This CDR3 reads CASSLWYPSPLHF. The CDR3 DNA sequence: TGTGCCAGCAGTTTATGGTACCCATCACCCCTCCACTTT.

The chain uses TRBV19 and TRBJ1-5; D remains unclear. The CDR3 is 14 residues long. Germline V gene lookup returns CDR1 LNHDA and CDR2 SQIVND (reference sequence). With 2 bases removed from V and 6 bases from J, the gap between germline ends came to 11 bases. CDR3 coding DNA: TGTGCCAGTAGTATATCGTTCGATGGTCAGCCCCAGCATTTT. Its protein is CASSISFDGQPQHF.

The chain links TRBV5-4 to TRBJ2-5; 11 bases line up with TRBD2. The CDR3 is 15 residues long. The germline CDR1 and CDR2 sequences are SGHNT and YYREEE (reference sequence). The ends lost 4 bases at V and 5 bases at J; junction bases unmatched: 7. This chain's CDR3 is CASSRGTSGPETQYF. CDR3 sequence (DNA): TGTGCCAGCAGCCGCGGGACTAGCGGACCGGAGACCCAGTACTTC. The full variable domain, completed using reference TRBV5-4 and TRBJ2-5, is ETGVTQSPTHLIKTRGQQVTLRCSSQSGHNTVSWYQQALGQGPQFIFQYYREEENGRGNFPPRFSGLQFPNYSSELNVNALELDDSALYLCASSRGTSGPETQYFGPGTRLLVL.

J is TRBJ1-2 and V is TRBV7-8, with 11 nucleotides matching TRBD1. Germline CDR1 is SGHVS and CDR2 is FQNEAQ. The CDR3 runs 16 residues. V lost 5 bases to trimming and J lost 6 bases; unmatched junction nucleotides: 11. CDR3 amino acids: CASSLNLPGQGDGYTF. In DNA, the CDR3 is TGTGCCAGCAGCCTCAACCTTCCGGGACAGGGGGATGGCTACACCTTC.

This clone was seen just once. V is TRBV19 and J is TRBJ2-7; D is uncertain. V lost 5 bases to trimming and J lost 2 bases, with 7 bases between them. Germline loops: CDR1 LNHDA, CDR2 SQIVND (reference sequence). This CDR3 has 12 residues. The CDR3 nucleotides are TGTGCCAGTAGTCAAACAGCCTACGAGCAGTACTTC. This codes for CASSQTAYEQYF. Variable domain in full (rest from reference TRBV19 and TRBJ2-7): DGGITQSPKYLFRKEGQNVTLSCEQNLNHDAMYWYRQDPGQGLRLIYYSQIVNDFQKGDIAEGYSVSREKKESFPLTVTSAQKNPTAFYLCASSQTAYEQYFGPGTRLTVT.

The gene calls are TRBV5-1 and TRBJ2-2; no reliable D call. The CDR3 is made up of 13 amino acids. Germline V CDR1 and CDR2: SGHRS, YFSETQ. The ends were cut back, 0 bases at V and 8 bases at J, with 8 bases in the middle. The CDR3 is CASSLAHSGELFF. DNA of the CDR3: TGCGCCAGCAGCTTGGCGCACTCGGGGGAGCTGTTTTTT.

V usage is TRBV10-3 and J usage is TRBJ1-3; 11 bases align to TRBD1. The J segment lost 1 base and the V segment lost 10 bases, leaving 9 bases of the junction unmatched. The CDR3 has 16 amino acids. Germline lookup yields CDR1 ENHRY and CDR2 SYGVKD. The DNA for the CDR3 is TGTGCCAGCCACCGGGACAGGGGGGGATCTGGAAACACCATATATTTT. This sequence encodes CASHRDRGGSGNTIYF.

The CDR3 protein is CASSKGRQRDGGEAFF. The CDR3 DNA is TGTGCCAGCAGCAAAGGGAGGCAAAGGGATGGAGGTGAAGCTTTCTTT. This chain joins TRBV21-1 and TRBJ1-1. TRBV21-1 is reported as a pseudogene. CDR3 size: 16 residues.

This chain links TRBV28 with TRBJ1-5, with 8 bases lining up with TRBD1. Unmatched junction bases numbered 7, after V lost 5 bases and J lost 7 bases. The CDR3 totals 14 residues. The germline gives CDR1 MDHEN, CDR2 SYDVKM. CDR3 nucleotides: TGTGCCAGCAGTCGAAGTGGACAGGGCCAGCCCCAGCATTTT. This gives the protein CASSRSGQGQPQHF.

CDR3 protein: CASTRTGRLGGYTF. The CDR3 bases are TGTGCCAGCACCCGGACAGGGAGGCTAGGTGGCTACACCTTC. The gene calls are TRBV5-4 and TRBJ1-2; 8 bases align to TRBD1. The CDR3 spans 14 residues. V shed 6 bases, J shed 7 bases, and the junction held 11 bases outside the gene matches. Germline loops: CDR1 SGHNT, CDR2 YYREEE (reference sequence).

This sequence joins TRBV2 and TRBJ2-3; D unresolved. V lost 1 base, J lost 2 bases, and 7 bases lay in between. The germline gives CDR1 SNHLY, CDR2 FYNNEI. The CDR3 has 14 residues. The CDR3 nucleotides are TGTGCCAGCAGTGAAGGGTCCATCACAGATACGCAGTATTTT. It translates to CASSEGSITDTQYF. Full variable domain (remainder filled in from reference TRBV2 and TRBJ2-3): EPEVTQTPSHQVTQMGQEVILRCVPISNHLYFYWYRQILGQKVEFLVSFYNNEISEKSEIFDDQFSVERPDGSNFTLKIRSTKLEDSAMYFCASSEGSITDTQYFGPGTRLTVL.

This chain connects TRBV9 to TRBJ1-3; D perhaps matches TRBD1 (5 bases). V was clipped by 4 bases and J by 6 bases, with 14 bases between them. Germline CDR1 SGDLS, CDR2 YYNGEE. CDR3 length: 14 amino acids. The CDR3 loop is CASSQAGTVNTIYF. The DNA of the CDR3 is TGTGCCAGCAGCCAGGCGGGGACGGTAAACACCATATATTTT.

V and J are TRBV5-4 and TRBJ2-5; 8 positions agree with TRBD2. Germline assignment: CDR1 SGHNT and CDR2 YYREEE (reference sequence). CDR3 size: 16 residues. V was clipped by 4 bases and J by 5 bases; unmatched bases: 13. The CDR3 DNA reads as TGTGCCAGCAGCAACCCTCCGGGGGGGAGGTCGGAGACCCAGTACTTC. Translation: CASSNPPGGRSETQYF.

This chain joins TRBV23-1 and TRBJ1-1; D gene uncertain. TRBV23-1 is designated an ORF whose function remains uncertain. V lost 4 bases, J lost 4 bases, and 13 bases lay in between. This CDR3 comprises 14 residues. CDR3 protein: CASSLNMVSTEAFF. The CDR3, as DNA: TGCGCCAGCAGTCTAAACATGGTTAGCACTGAAGCTTTCTTT.

The gene calls are TRBV12-3 or TRBV12-4 and TRBJ1-6; D possibly corresponds to TRBD1 (5 bases). Trimming cost V 3 bases and J 7 bases, with 7 bases left between them. CDR3 size: 13 residues. In nucleotides, the CDR3 is TGTGCCAGCAGTTTCGGGGGAAATTCACCCCTCCACTTT. As protein: CASSFGGNSPLHF.